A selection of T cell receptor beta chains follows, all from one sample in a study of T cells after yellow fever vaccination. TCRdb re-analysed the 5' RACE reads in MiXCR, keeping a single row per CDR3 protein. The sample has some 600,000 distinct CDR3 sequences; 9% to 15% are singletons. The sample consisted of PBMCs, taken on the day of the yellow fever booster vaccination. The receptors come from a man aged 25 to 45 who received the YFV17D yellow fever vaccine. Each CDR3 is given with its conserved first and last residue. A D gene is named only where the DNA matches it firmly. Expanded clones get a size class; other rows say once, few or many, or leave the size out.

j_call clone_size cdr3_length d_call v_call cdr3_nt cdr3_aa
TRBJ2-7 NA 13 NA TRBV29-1 TGCAGCGTTGAAGTAGCAGGGAACTACGAGCAGTACTTC CSVEVAGNYEQYF
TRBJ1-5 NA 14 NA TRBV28 TGTGCCAGCGCGCCCTCATCTTCCTATCAGCCCCAGCATTTT CASAPSSSYQPQHF
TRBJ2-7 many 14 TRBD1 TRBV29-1 TGCAGCGCACTCCGGGACAGGAGCTCCTACGAGCAGTACTTC CSALRDRSSYEQYF
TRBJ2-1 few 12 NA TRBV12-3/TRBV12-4 TGTGCCAGCAGTTTGGCAATCGGCGGAGCGTTCTTC CASSLAIGGAFF
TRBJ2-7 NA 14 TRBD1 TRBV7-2 TGTGCCAGCAGCTCCTGGGGACAGACCTACGAGCAGTACTTC CASSSWGQTYEQYF
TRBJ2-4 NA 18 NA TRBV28 TGTGCCAGCAGTTTCAGTCTGGGCGCACAGATCTCCAAAAACATTCAGTACTTC CASSFSLGAQISKNIQYF
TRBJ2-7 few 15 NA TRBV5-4 TGTGCCAGCTCCTCTTCTGGCAGGGGGGCTTACGAGCAGTACTTC CASSSSGRGAYEQYF
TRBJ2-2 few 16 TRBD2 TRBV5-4 TGTGCCAGCAGCAACTTAGCGGGAGTTGACACCGGGGAGCTGTTTTTT CASSNLAGVDTGELFF
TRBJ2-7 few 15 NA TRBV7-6 TGTGCCAGCAGCTCAGGACAGTCGGGGCCCTACGAGCAGTACTTC CASSSGQSGPYEQYF
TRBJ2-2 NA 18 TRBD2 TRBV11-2 TGTGCCAGCAGCCGACAGAGCAGGGGGACTAGCTACACCGGGGAGCTGTTTTTT CASSRQSRGTSYTGELFF